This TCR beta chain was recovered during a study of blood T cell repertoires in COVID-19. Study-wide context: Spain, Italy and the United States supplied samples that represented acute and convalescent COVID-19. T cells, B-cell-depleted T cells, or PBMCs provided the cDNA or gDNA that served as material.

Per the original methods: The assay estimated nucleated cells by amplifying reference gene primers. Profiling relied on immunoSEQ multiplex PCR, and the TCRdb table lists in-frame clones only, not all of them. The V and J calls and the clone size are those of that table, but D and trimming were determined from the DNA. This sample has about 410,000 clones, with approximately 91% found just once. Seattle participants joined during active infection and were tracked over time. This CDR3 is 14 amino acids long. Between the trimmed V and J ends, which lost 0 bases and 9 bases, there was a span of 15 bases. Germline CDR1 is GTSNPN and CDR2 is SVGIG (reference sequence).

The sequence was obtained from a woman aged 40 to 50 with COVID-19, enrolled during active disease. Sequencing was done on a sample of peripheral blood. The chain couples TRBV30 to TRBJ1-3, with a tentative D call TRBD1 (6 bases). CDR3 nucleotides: TGTGCCTGGAGTGTACAGGACAGTCGGAGCACCATATATTTT. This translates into CAWSVQDSRSTIYF. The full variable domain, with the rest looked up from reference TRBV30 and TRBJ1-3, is SQTIHQWPATLVQPVGSPLSLECTVEGTSNPNLYWYRQAAGRGLQLLFYSVGIGQISSEVPQNLSASRPQDRQFILSSKKLLLSDSGFYLCAWSVQDSRSTIYFGEGSWLTVV.